These T cell receptor beta chains were read from a single sample in a study of T cell responses to AZD1222 COVID-19 vaccine. The repertoire was sequenced with immunoSEQ multiplex PCR; TCRdb's copy has only in-frame clones and lacks some. The sample contains around 91,000 clones, approximately 93% of which appear only once. The sequencing used peripheral blood, collected 28 days after the second AZD1222 dose. These receptors were collected from an adult who received the AZD1222 COVID-19 vaccine. The CDR3 runs from the conserved cysteine through the conserved F or W. A D gene is named only where the DNA matches it firmly. Not all rows give a size; the values are once, few, many and, for expanded clones, a class.

TRBJ2-7 | TRBV1 | 13 | NA | once | TGCACCAGCAGCCATATTTTGCCGAACGAGCAGTACTTC | CTSSHILPNEQYF
TRBJ2-1 | TRBV20-1 | 11 | NA | NA | TGCAGTGCTAGGGAGGACGGGAGCCAGTTCTTC | CSAREDGSQFF
TRBJ2-1 | TRBV7-2 | 13 | NA | NA | TGTGCCAGCAGCGCCCCGGGAGTGGGTGAGCAGTTCTTC | CASSAPGVGEQFF
TRBJ1-3 | TRBV29-1 | 13 | NA | NA | TGCAGCGTTGAAGAGGGTTTCGGAAACACCATATATTTT | CSVEEGFGNTIYF
TRBJ1-2 | TRBV5-5 | 14 | NA | NA | TGTGCCAGCAGCTTGTTGTCAAGGGACTATGGCTACACCTTC | CASSLLSRDYGYTF
TRBJ1-6 | TRBV6-1 | 14 | NA | few | TGTGCCAGCAGTGAAGGGGTAGGGAATTCACCCCTCCACTTT | CASSEGVGNSPLHF
TRBJ1-6 | TRBV30 | 12 | NA | few | TGTGCCTGGAGTGTAGTCGATTCACCCCTCCACTTT | CAWSVVDSPLHF
TRBJ2-1 | TRBV6-4 | 15 | TRBD1 | NA | TGTGCCAGCAGTGAAAGGGACAGGGGTCCTTATGAGCAGTTCTTC | CASSERDRGPYEQFF
TRBJ2-2 | TRBV9 | 14 | NA | NA | TGTGCCAGCAGCGTAGTTGAAGGCACCGGGGAGCTGTTTTTT | CASSVVEGTGELFF
TRBJ2-7 | TRBV6-5 | 12 | NA | NA | TGTGCCAGCAGTACGACTAGTTACGAGCAGTACTTC | CASSTTSYEQYF
TRBJ2-3 | TRBV2 | 15 | NA | NA | TGTGCCAGCAGTGAATTAACCGCTGGCACAGATACGCAGTATTTT | CASSELTAGTDTQYF
TRBJ1-1 | TRBV27 | 14 | NA | NA | TGTGCCAGCAAGATTTACAGGGACTACACTGAAGCTTTCTTT | CASKIYRDYTEAFF
TRBJ1-5 | TRBV19 | 16 | TRBD1 | NA | TGTGCCAGTAGTCTCATCCCGGGACAGGGGAGTCAGCCCCAGCATTTT | CASSLIPGQGSQPQHF
TRBJ2-2 | TRBV18 | 17 | NA | once | TGTGCCAGCTCACCTCGGGAAACCTCTCTGAACACCGGGGAGCTGTTTTTT | CASSPRETSLNTGELFF
TRBJ2-3 | TRBV7-2 | 16 | TRBD2 | NA | TGTGCCAGCAGCTTAGCGCCAGCGGGGGGCACAGATACGCAGTATTTT | CASSLAPAGGTDTQYF
TRBJ2-7 | TRBV7-9 | 14 | NA | NA | TGTGCCAGCAGCTTAGAGGGGATGAGTTACGAGCAGTACTTC | CASSLEGMSYEQYF
TRBJ1-1 | TRBV29-1 | 13 | NA | NA | TGCAGCGTTACACTTATAAATCCCCCTGAAGCTTTCTTT | CSVTLINPPEAFF
TRBJ2-7 | TRBV6-5 | 15 | TRBD2 | NA | TGTGCCAGCAGATCAACTAGCGGGACCGGATACGAGCAGTACTTC | CASRSTSGTGYEQYF
TRBJ1-2 | TRBV24-1 | 14 | TRBD1 | NA | TGTGCCACCAGTGACCCGGGACAGGGCTATGGCTACACCTTC | CATSDPGQGYGYTF
TRBJ1-2 | TRBV12-2 | 22 | NA | NA | TGTGCAAGTCGCTTAAGGAGCCGGCAGGGGGCTTCTCCCCGCGCTAACTCCTATGGCTACACCTTC | CASRLRSRQGASPRANSYGYTF
TRBJ2-2 | TRBV20-1 | 17 | TRBD2 | NA | TGCAGTGCTAGTCGACTAGCGGGCGCGACTAACACCGGGGAGCTGTTTTTT | CSASRLAGATNTGELFF
TRBJ1-5 | TRBV6-1 | 14 | NA | NA | TGTGCCAGCAGTGAAGCAGGCGTCAGGCAGCCCCAGCATTTT | CASSEAGVRQPQHF
TRBJ2-7 | TRBV5-6 | 16 | NA | NA | TGTGCCAGCAGCCTCCGACCAGGAAAGTTCTCCTACGAGCAGTACTTC | CASSLRPGKFSYEQYF
TRBJ1-5 | TRBV19 | 15 | TRBD1 | NA | TGTGCCAGTACCGCCGACAGGGGTAGCAATCAGCCCCAGCATTTT | CASTADRGSNQPQHF
TRBJ2-1 | TRBV7-2 | 14 | NA | NA | TGTGCCAGCAGCCCCCCAGAAAGATACAATGAGCAGTTCTTC | CASSPPERYNEQFF
TRBJ1-6 | TRBV6-5 | 15 | NA | NA | TGTGCCAGCAGTTACTCGACCGAGTCGCGTTCACCCCTCCACTTT | CASSYSTESRSPLHF
TRBJ2-3 | TRBV27 | 17 | NA | NA | TGTGCCAGCAGCCCCCCCTCTAGCCGAAAACTCACAGATACGCAGTATTTT | CASSPPSSRKLTDTQYF
TRBJ2-2 | TRBV11-2 | 17 | NA | NA | TGTCCCAGCAGCCTACGTAGCGGAGGGGGGGATCTCGGGGAGCTGTTTTTT | CPSSLRSGGGDLGELFF
TRBJ1-5 | TRBV19 | 15 | NA | NA | TGTGCCAGTAGTATAAGACAGGTGGGTAATCAGCCCCAGCATTTT | CASSIRQVGNQPQHF
TRBJ1-2 | TRBV28 | 13 | NA | NA | TGTGCCGTCGGGACATCTCCTAACTATGGCTACACCTTC | CAVGTSPNYGYTF
TRBJ1-5 | TRBV2 | 15 | NA | NA | TGTGCCAGCAGTGAGGGCCAGGTTTTTAGCCAGCCCCAGCATTTT | CASSEGQVFSQPQHF
TRBJ2-1 | TRBV5-1 | 17 | TRBD2 | NA | TGCGCCAGCAGCTTCAATAGCGGGAGGGGCTCCTACAATGAGCAGTTCTTC | CASSFNSGRGSYNEQFF
TRBJ1-2 | TRBV5-4 | 15 | NA | once | TGTGCCAGCAGCCCCCGGGGTGTAGCTAACTATGGCTACACCTTC | CASSPRGVANYGYTF
TRBJ2-7 | TRBV5-4 | 13 | NA | once | TGTGCCAGCAGCTTGGGGGGGCTAGTCGAGCAGTACTTC | CASSLGGLVEQYF
TRBJ2-7 | TRBV19 | 14 | TRBD2 | NA | TGTGCCAGTAGTATGACTAGCGGGAATTACGAGCAGTACTTC | CASSMTSGNYEQYF
TRBJ1-2 | TRBV6-1 | 16 | NA | NA | TGTGCCAGCAGTGAAGCGCACAATATCGGGTTCTATGGCTACACCTTC | CASSEAHNIGFYGYTF
TRBJ1-2 | TRBV28 | 14 | NA | NA | TGTGCCAGCAGTTCGACGAGAACTATGGATGGCTACACCTTC | CASSSTRTMDGYTF
TRBJ2-3 | TRBV19 | 14 | TRBD1 | NA | TGTGCCAGTAGTGGACAGGGGGCCGGAGATACGCAGTATTTT | CASSGQGAGDTQYF
TRBJ2-7 | TRBV3-1/TRBV3-2 | 19 | TRBD2 | NA | TGTGCCAGCAGCAAAAGCTCAGGGTATGGGACTAGCCTTGGATACGAGCAGTACTTC | CASSKSSGYGTSLGYEQYF
TRBJ2-5 | TRBV7-7 | 16 | NA | NA | TGTGCTAGCAGCACTCGATCGTCCGGCGTCGGAGAGACCCAGTACTTC | CASSTRSSGVGETQYF
TRBJ2-1 | TRBV5-4 | 15 | NA | few | TGTGCCAGCAGCTTGCCAGGGAACTTGTACAATGAGCAGTTCTTC | CASSLPGNLYNEQFF
TRBJ1-1 | TRBV3-1/TRBV3-2 | 16 | TRBD1 | NA | TGTGCCAGCAGCCATCGGGCAGGGGGCAGGGACACTGAAGCTTTCTTT | CASSHRAGGRDTEAFF
TRBJ2-7 | TRBV28 | 14 | NA | NA | TGTGCCAGCAGTTTATCGCCAGGGACCTACGAGCAGTACTTC | CASSLSPGTYEQYF
TRBJ2-1 | TRBV4-1 | 17 | NA | NA | TGCGCCAGCAGCCAAGGGGTGGGCGGTAGCTCCTACAATGAGCAGTTCTTC | CASSQGVGGSSYNEQFF
TRBJ2-3 | TRBV5-4 | 16 | NA | NA | TGTGCCAGCAGCTTGGCCCGGGTCAGCGCGGGAGATACGCAGTATTTT | CASSLARVSAGDTQYF
TRBJ2-5 | TRBV6-5 | 14 | TRBD1 | NA | TGTGCCAGCCGGACGGGACAGGAGAAAGAGACCCAGTACTTC | CASRTGQEKETQYF
TRBJ1-1 | TRBV5-1 | 12 | TRBD1 | NA | TGCGCCAGCAGCTCAGACAGGGGCGAAGCTTTCTTT | CASSSDRGEAFF
TRBJ1-3 | TRBV29-1 | 14 | NA | NA | TGCAGCGTTGAAGTGGGAACAGCTGGAAACACCATATATTTT | CSVEVGTAGNTIYF
TRBJ1-1 | TRBV5-8 | 12 | NA | once | TGTGCCAGCAGCTTAAACGGGCCTGAAGCTTTCTTT | CASSLNGPEAFF
TRBJ2-7 | TRBV9 | 11 | NA | NA | TGTGCCAGCAGCGTATTGTTATCTCAGTACTTC | CASSVLLSQYF
TRBJ2-1 | TRBV19 | 13 | NA | NA | TGTGCCAGTTATAGCGGATTATACAATGAGCAGTTCTTC | CASYSGLYNEQFF
TRBJ2-7 | TRBV9 | 14 | NA | NA | TGTGCCAGCAGCGTAGACGACTTCTCCTACGAGCAGTACTTC | CASSVDDFSYEQYF
TRBJ2-7 | TRBV27 | 16 | TRBD2 | NA | TGTGCCAGCAGTCCCTACCCTAGCGGGATTAACAACGAGCAGTACTTC | CASSPYPSGINNEQYF
TRBJ2-3 | TRBV4-1 | 14 | NA | NA | TGCGCCAGCAGCCAGCAGCTGGGCCCAGATACGCAGTATTTT | CASSQQLGPDTQYF